The sample holds a few counts of the clone carrying this TCR beta chain. The source of the sample is a study of early T cells in non-severe SARS-CoV-2 infection. V dropped 0 bases and J dropped 1; count of bases not matched to a gene: 8. The CDR3 runs 19 residues. In germline, CDR1 is MGHRA, CDR2 YSYEKL. One entry per CDR3 protein results from TCRdb running MiXCR on the 5' RACE reads. This sample carries about 83,000 distinct CDR3 sequences, around an eighth of them seen once, and the ten largest clones take roughly 3.1%. This chain links TRBV4-1 with TRBJ2-3, with 12 bases that match TRBD2. Sequencing input: whole blood. This sequence was found in an adult who was a healthcare worker with PCR-confirmed SARS-CoV-2 infection or an uninfected control (not recorded which). The CDR3 here is CASSQDWASGGAGTDTQYF. The CDR3 region has the DNA TGCGCCAGCAGCCAAGATTGGGCTAGCGGGGGGGCAGGCACAGATACGCAGTATTTT.